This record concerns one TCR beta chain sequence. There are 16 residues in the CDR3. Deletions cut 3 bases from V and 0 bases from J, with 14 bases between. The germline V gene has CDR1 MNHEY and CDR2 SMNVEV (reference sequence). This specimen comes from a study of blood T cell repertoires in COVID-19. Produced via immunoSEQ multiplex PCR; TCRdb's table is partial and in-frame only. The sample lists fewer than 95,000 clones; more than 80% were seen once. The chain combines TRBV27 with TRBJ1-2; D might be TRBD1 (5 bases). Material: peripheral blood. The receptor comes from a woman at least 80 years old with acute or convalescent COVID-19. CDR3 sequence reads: CASSLIKDIANYGYTF. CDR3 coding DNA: TGTGCCAGCAGTTTGATCAAGGACATAGCTAACTATGGCTACACCTTC.